The sequence of this T cell receptor beta chain was determined in a study of beta chain features in type 1 diabetes. Background on the study: Patient and healthy donor groups were alike in age, gender and cell yields.

Expressed TCRB transcripts were sequenced because the isolated RNA had all been reverse transcribed beforehand. Here immunoSEQ multiplex PCR was the method, and the copy in TCRdb shows in-frame clones only, minus some. The table lists around 250,000 clones, 13% to 15% of them singletons. Study results and limitations: Shortening of TCRB CDR3s, moderate but significant, appeared in all four CD4+ subsets of Type 1 diabetes patients. Shorter templates might be favored by PCR, and equally so in patients and in controls. Patients' naive, central memory and Treg TCRB repertoires seemed closer to one another than those of healthy donors.

The CDR3 consists of 14 residues. Turning to this clone: What it binds is unknown.

The sequence came from a man between 25 and 39 years old with type 1 diabetes. Sequenced: naive CD4+ T cells from blood. The chain recombines TRBV21-1 with TRBJ2-5; the table names TRBD2, a call not compared with the DNA. TRBV21-1 is flagged as a pseudogene. The CDR3 reads CASSKELFGETQYF. In DNA form, the CDR3 reads TGTGCCAGCAGCAAGGAACTCTTCGGGGAGACCCAGTACTTC.